This T cell receptor (beta chain) derives from a study of blood T cell repertoires in COVID-19. Study-level background: The United States, Italy and Spain were the sources of the acute and convalescent COVID-19 samples.

This CDR3 spans 14 amino acids. Looked up from germline, CDR1 is SGDLS and CDR2 is YYNGEE. V lost 2 bases and J lost 1; bases outside the gene matches: 2. The method was immunoSEQ multiplex PCR; TCRdb's version includes in-frame clones alone and lacks a portion of them. This table has under 300,000 clones, about four fifths appearing once. The age range of participants was about 18 to 100 years, with residence in about two dozen US areas. Cohort allocation depended upon clinical history that participants reported. The sample comprised PBMCs or T cells enriched from blood (not recorded which). The J gene is TRBJ2-7, the V gene TRBV9, with 8 bases fitting TRBD2. This sequence originates from a man aged 50-60 years who had recovered from COVID-19. The CDR3 bases are TGTGCCAGCAGCGTGACTAGCGTTTCCTACGAGCAGTACTTC. Translating gives CASSVTSVSYEQYF.